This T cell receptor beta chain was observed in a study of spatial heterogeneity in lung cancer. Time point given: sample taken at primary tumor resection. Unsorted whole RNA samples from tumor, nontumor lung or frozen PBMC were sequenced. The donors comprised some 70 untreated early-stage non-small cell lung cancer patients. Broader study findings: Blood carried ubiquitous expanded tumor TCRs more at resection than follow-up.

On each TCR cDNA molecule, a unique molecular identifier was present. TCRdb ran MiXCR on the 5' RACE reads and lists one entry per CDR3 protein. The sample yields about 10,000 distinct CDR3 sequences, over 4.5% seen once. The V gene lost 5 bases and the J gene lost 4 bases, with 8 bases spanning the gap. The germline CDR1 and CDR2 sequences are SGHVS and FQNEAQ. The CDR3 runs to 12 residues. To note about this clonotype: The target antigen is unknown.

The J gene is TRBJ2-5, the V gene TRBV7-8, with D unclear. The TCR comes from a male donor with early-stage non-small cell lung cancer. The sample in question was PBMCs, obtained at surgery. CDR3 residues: CASSASGETQYF. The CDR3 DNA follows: TGTGCCAGCAGCGCCTCGGGAGAGACCCAGTACTTC.